The 19 T cell receptor beta chains given below trace back to one sample, sequenced in a study of T-cell memory formation after mild COVID-19. One entry per CDR3 protein, called by TCRdb with MiXCR from the 5' RACE reads. The sample records roughly 62,000 distinct CDR3 sequences, about 10% being singletons. Sequenced material: PBMCs or a T cell subset sorted from them (not recorded which). These receptors came from a man aged 18 to 29 who had mild COVID-19 (a few samples of this study predate the infection). Cell type and time point are not known.

This chain joins TRBV3-1 and TRBJ2-3; 8 nucleotides align to TRBD2. J was trimmed by 5 bases and V by 4 bases; bases with no gene match: 14. The CDR3 totals 17 residues. Per germline, CDR1 LGHDT and CDR2 YNNKEL (reference sequence). The CDR3 spells CASSPPSRSGGGDTQYF. The CDR3 nucleotides are TGTGCCAGCAGCCCCCCAAGTAGGTCGGGGGGGGGAGATACGCAGTATTTT.

The chain links TRBV10-1 to TRBJ2-3; D not certain. The CDR3 runs to 12 residues. The V gene's germline CDR1 is WNHNN and CDR2 SYGVQD (reference sequence). V was trimmed by 4 bases and J by 4 bases, leaving 6 bases between them. CDR3 DNA sequence: TGCGCCAGCAGTGCCTTCTCAGATACGCAGTATTTT. Translated: CASSAFSDTQYF.

This clonotype was detected many times. This sequence joins TRBV7-2 and TRBJ2-5, with TRBD1 as a possible D gene (6 bases). V was trimmed by 5 bases and J by 1 base, leaving 14 bases between them. From germline, CDR1 is SGHTA and CDR2 FQGNSA. CDR3 length: 15 residues. The DNA of the CDR3 is TGTGCCAGCAGCCCCCGTGTAGGGGGCCAAGAGACCCAGTACTTC. Encoded protein: CASSPRVGGQETQYF.

This clonotype was detected ten times or more. The chain is built from TRBV5-5 and TRBJ2-5; 7 bases agree with TRBD2. Germline V gene lookup returns CDR1 SGHKS and CDR2 YYEKEE (reference sequence). This CDR3 has 14 amino acids. The V and J ends lost 0 bases and 5 bases, in that order; junction bases with no gene match: 4. Here the CDR3 reads CASSLVWGGETQYF. In DNA, the CDR3 is TGTGCCAGCAGCTTGGTTTGGGGAGGGGAGACCCAGTACTTC.

The rearrangement joins TRBV7-2 to TRBJ2-3; 8 bases match TRBD1. J gave up 4 bases and V 1 base, and 7 bases lay outside the gene matches. The V gene's germline CDR1 is SGHTA and CDR2 FQGNSA. The CDR3 runs to 16 residues. The CDR3 reads CASSLGGAGGADTQYF. Written as DNA, the CDR3 is TGTGCCAGCAGCTTAGGCGGGGCAGGGGGCGCAGATACGCAGTATTTT.

This clonotype was seen a few times. The chain recombines TRBV20-1 with TRBJ1-4; D uncertain. The CDR3 contains 12 residues. The germline gives CDR1 DFQATT, CDR2 SNEGSKA (reference sequence). V was trimmed by 3 bases and J by 4 bases, leaving 6 bases between them. The DNA of the CDR3 is TGCAGTGCTAGGGACGTTAATGAAAAACTGTTTTTT. Its translation is CSARDVNEKLFF.

The chain couples TRBV5-1 to TRBJ1-6, with D possibly TRBD1 on 5 matching bases. V was shortened by 2 bases and J by 5 bases, with 5 bases between the two germline ends. Germline loops: CDR1 SGHRS, CDR2 YFSETQ. The CDR3 covers 13 residues. Here the CDR3 reads CASSLQDNSPLHF. The DNA of the CDR3 is TGCGCCAGCAGCTTACAGGATAATTCACCCCTCCACTTT.

This clonotype has just a few counts. V gene TRBV4-2 combines with J gene TRBJ2-7; 9 positions match TRBD1. With V trimmed by 4 bases and J by 0 bases, 7 bases remained unmatched. The V gene's germline CDR1 is LGHNA and CDR2 YNFKEQ. The CDR3 loop spans 16 amino acids. This CDR3 reads CASSPSGTGSSYEQYF. The CDR3 coding sequence is TGTGCCAGCAGCCCATCCGGGACAGGGAGCTCCTACGAGCAGTACTTC.

This clonotype was found a few times. This chain uses TRBV4-3 with TRBJ1-1; the D gene is possibly TRBD1 (5 bases). The V gene lost 0 bases and the J gene lost 3 bases, with 11 bases spanning the gap. Germline V gives CDR1 LGHNA, CDR2 YSLEER. The length of the CDR3 is 15 residues. The CDR3: CASSQEHRPDTEAFF. The DNA for the CDR3 is TGCGCCAGCAGCCAAGAACACAGGCCCGACACTGAAGCTTTCTTT.

This clonotype was detected a few times. The genes are TRBV14 and TRBJ1-2, with D uncertain. The V and J ends lost 5 bases and 8 bases respectively, with 15 bases between them. CDR1 is SGHDN and CDR2 is FVKESK in the germline V gene. This CDR3 has 13 amino acids. CDR3 sequence: CASSSTVAPGYTF. Here the CDR3 DNA reads TGTGCCAGCAGCTCCACCGTGGCCCCGGGCTACACCTTC.

Only a few counts were recorded for this clonotype. The chain carries TRBV11-2 and TRBJ2-1, with D perhaps given as TRBD1 or TRBD2 (5 bases each). The V end was cut by 2 bases, the J end by 2 bases, with 10 bases between. Germline values: CDR1 SGHAT, CDR2 FQNNGV. The length of the CDR3 is 15 residues. CDR3 DNA: TGTGCCAGCAGCTTAAACCAGGGACCCTACAATGAGCAGTTCTTC. The encoded protein is CASSLNQGPYNEQFF.

This clonotype was picked up a small number of times. The V call is TRBV7-3, the J call TRBJ2-5; TRBD2 agrees at 10 bases. This CDR3 has 15 residues. CDR1 is SGHTA and CDR2 is FQGTGA in the germline V gene. With 2 bases clipped from V and 4 bases from J, the junction kept 4 bases outside the gene matches. CDR3 coding DNA: TGTGCCAGCAGCTTACTAGCGGGGGTGATAGAGACCCAGTACTTC. Residues: CASSLLAGVIETQYF. Full variable domain (rest looked up from reference TRBV7-3 and TRBJ2-5): GAGVSQTPSNKVTEKGKYVELRCDPISGHTALYWYRQSLGQGPEFLIYFQGTGAADDSGLPNDRFFAVRPEGSVSTLKIQRTERGDSAVYLCASSLLAGVIETQYFGPGTRLLVL.

In its sample, this clonotype was seen a few times. The chain links TRBV20-1 to TRBJ2-1; D is perhaps TRBD1 (6 bases). V lost 2 bases and J lost 2, with 13 bases in between. Germline-derived CDR1 and CDR2 are DFQATT and SNEGSKA (reference sequence). This CDR3 has 15 residues. The CDR3: CSARITGTTYNEQFF. In nucleotides, the CDR3 is TGCAGTGCTAGAATTACCGGGACAACCTACAATGAGCAGTTCTTC.

The V call is TRBV20-1, the J call TRBJ2-3, with 7 bases fitting TRBD1. Germline loops: CDR1 DFQATT, CDR2 SNEGSKA (reference sequence). The CDR3 contains 14 residues. With V trimmed by 3 bases and J by 3 bases, 6 bases remained unmatched. CDR3 residues: CSASMPGGTDTQYF. The CDR3 DNA reads TGCAGTGCTAGTATGCCAGGGGGAACAGATACGCAGTATTTT.

This clonotype was detected only a few times. J is TRBJ2-3 and V is TRBV21-1; TRBD1 is the table's D call and was not checked against the DNA. TRBV21-1 is marked as a pseudogene. The CDR3 covers 15 residues. The CDR3 here is CASSRPTGGTDTQYF. Written as DNA, the CDR3 is TGTGCCAGCAGCAGGCCGACAGGGGGCACAGATACGCAGTATTTT.

J is TRBJ2-7 and V is TRBV7-2; 12 nucleotides align to TRBD1. Germline assignment: CDR1 SGHTA and CDR2 FQGNSA. V dropped 5 bases and J dropped 7; count of bases not matched to a gene: 6. The CDR3 extends over 14 amino acids. CDR3 loop: CASSPGQGAWEQYF. The CDR3 coding sequence is TGTGCCAGCAGCCCGGGACAGGGGGCATGGGAGCAGTACTTC.

This chain uses TRBV6-5 with TRBJ1-2; D gene uncertain. Per germline, CDR1 MNHEY and CDR2 SVGAGI. V was pared by 7 bases and J by 2 bases, with 8 bases between. This CDR3 has 12 amino acids. The DNA for the CDR3 is TGTGCCAGCAAGCGGTTCAACTATGGCTACACCTTC. It specifies CASKRFNYGYTF.

This clonotype was detected a few times. V is TRBV6-6 and J is TRBJ2-1; D unclear. The CDR3 contains 14 residues. Germline values: CDR1 MNHNY, CDR2 SVGAGI (reference sequence). The V gene lost 8 bases and the J gene lost 3 bases, with 14 bases spanning the gap. The CDR3 DNA is TGTGCCAGCGGTCTACTCAGCCTCTACAATGAGCAGTTCTTC. Translation: CASGLLSLYNEQFF.

The V and J genes are TRBV2 and TRBJ1-2, with TRBD1 matching over 10 bases. V shed 8 bases and J 1 base; nucleotides not matched to a gene: 4. This CDR3 contains 14 residues. Germline assignment: CDR1 SNHLY and CDR2 FYNNEI. CDR3 loop: CASGGQGGNYGYTF. The CDR3 DNA reads as TGTGCCAGCGGTGGACAGGGGGGTAACTATGGCTACACCTTC.